This TCR beta chain was identified during a study of control samples from healthy donors and cancer patients. Repertoires were generated with immunoSEQ multiplex PCR, while TCRdb's copy carries only in-frame clones and drops some. Among approximately 230,000 clones, around 79% were seen once, and the ten largest hold 10% to 15%. CDR3 length: 20 amino acids. V trimming: 4 bases; J trimming: 1 base; junction bases outside the gene matches: 17. This chain joins TRBV5-3 and TRBJ2-4; 10 nucleotides align to TRBD2. TRBV5-3 is given ORF status, its function remaining uncertain. The material sequenced was PBMCs. The source of this sequence is a woman aged 55-69 years with lung cancer. CDR3 in DNA: TGTGCCAGAAGCCCCGAACTACTAGCGGGACCTTCAGGGGCCAAAAACATTCAGTACTTC. This sequence encodes CARSPELLAGPSGAKNIQYF.